This T cell receptor beta chain was sequenced in a study of T cells in localized non-small cell lung cancer (dated by TCRdb to the early 2020s). Regarding the study in general: The study analyzed T cell repertoires of hundreds of early-stage NSCLC patients, comparing tumors and uninvolved tumor-adjacent lungs. The cohort was made up of 200 to 250 treatment-naive NSCLC patients whose localized lung tumors had been resected. Of the NSCLC patients, around 130 were male and around 99 were female, and the mean age was roughly 61 years. Points the paper makes about the study in general: A median of about 50 of the top 100 tumor clones turned up in the paired uninvolved adjacent lung, and 28 of those clones also ranked among the top 100 of that same adjacent lung. Since the design was exploratory, TCR variables were selected using unadjusted p-values with no false-discovery rate correction. Multi-region tumor sequencing was not performed, so intratumor heterogeneity could not be excluded. Longer overall survival was associated with higher T cell density in blood, whereas shorter survival was associated with higher clonality in adjacent lung. Uninvolved tumor-adjacent lung showed the highest T cell clonality, higher than tumor, which suggests more focused antigenic responses in the uninvolved tumor-adjacent lung.

Between the V and J ends, shortened by 0 bases and 7 bases respectively, the junction contains 15 bases. CDR1 and CDR2, looked up from the germline V gene, are SQVTM and ANQGSEA. There are 14 amino acids in the CDR3, from cysteine to phenylalanine inclusive. Here the CDR3 DNA is all that survives: 42 bases in frame from base 1. TCR beta CDR3 regions were sequenced from DNA using the immunoSEQ Assay. Concerning the study's data processing: To compute T cell density, TCR beta template counts were normalized to usable DNA, which was estimated by amplifying housekeeping genes. Richness was estimated with the preseqR package, extrapolating to 400,000 templates for PBMC samples and 120,000 templates for tissue samples. Clonality was taken to be one minus Pielou's evenness. Tissue-enriched TCRs were identified through differential abundance testing performed on productive amino-acid clonotypes, with a minimum total count of 5 and an alpha of 0.1. Repertoire overlap between compartments was quantified with the Jaccard Index and Morisita Overlap Index. GLIPH grouped TCR beta CDR3s together with public tetramer-defined viral CDR3s, and a viral motif had to include at least three viral sequences and also show V-gene enrichment. The table comes from immuneACCESS by way of TCRdb, which keeps in-frame sequences with V and J called. Part of the clones is missing from these tables; in studies checked, under half for an unresolved V gene and the rest for unknown reasons. V, J and clone size derive from that table, while D and trimming were established from the DNA sequence. This sample has tens of thousands of clones in its table, and less than 90% of those were observed once. The top ten constitute about 14% of the sample.

This clone was seen just once. Which antigen it targets is not known. No base qualities exist here, and no much larger clone lies one base off it. At diagnosis, peripheral blood, uninvolved tumor-adjacent lung and tumor were collected and were preserved as a mix of fresh-frozen and FFPE material. For TCR repertoire profiling, the blood samples were analyzed as peripheral blood mononuclear cells. The TCR originated in a male donor older than 55 with stage I lung adenocarcinoma. This sample comprised peripheral blood, obtained before any cancer treatment. The chain couples TRBV29-1 to TRBJ2-5; the D segment may tentatively be TRBD1 or TRBD2, each giving 5 matched bases. The CDR3 region: CSVEDHRGGGTQYF. Read as DNA, the sequence is TGCAGCGTTGAAGATCATAGGGGCGGAGGGACCCAGTACTTC.